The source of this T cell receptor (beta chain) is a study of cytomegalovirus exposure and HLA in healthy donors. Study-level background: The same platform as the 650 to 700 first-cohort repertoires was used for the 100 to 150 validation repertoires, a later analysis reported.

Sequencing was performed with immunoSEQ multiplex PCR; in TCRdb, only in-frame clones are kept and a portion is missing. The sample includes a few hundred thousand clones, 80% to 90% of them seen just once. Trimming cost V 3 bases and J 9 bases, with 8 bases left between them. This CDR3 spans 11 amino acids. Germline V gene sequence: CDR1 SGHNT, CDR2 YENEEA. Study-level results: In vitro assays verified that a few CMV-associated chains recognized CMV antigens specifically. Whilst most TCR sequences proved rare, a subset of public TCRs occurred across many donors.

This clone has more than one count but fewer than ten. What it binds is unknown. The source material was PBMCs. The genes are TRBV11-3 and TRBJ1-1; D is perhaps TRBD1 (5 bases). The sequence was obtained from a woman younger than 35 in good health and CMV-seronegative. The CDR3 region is CASSLDKQAFF. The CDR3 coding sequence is TGTGCCAGCAGCTTGGACAAGCAAGCTTTCTTT. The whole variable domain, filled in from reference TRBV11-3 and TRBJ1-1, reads EAGVVQSPRYKIIEKKQPVAFWCNPISGHNTLYWYLQNLGQGPELLIRYENEEAVDDSQLPKDRFSAERLKGVDSTLKIQPAELGDSAVYLCASSLDKQAFFGQGTRLTVV.